This TCR beta chain was profiled in a study of shared clonotypes between healthy human individuals. At the level of the study: Three CD4 naive, three CD4 memory, two CD8 naive and one CD8 memory plate were used per donor. General study results and limits: Clonotype sharing among donors was expected to depend on sequencing depth.

Germline CDR1 MNHEY, CDR2 SMNVEV (reference sequence). V was shortened by 6 bases and J by 2 bases, with 11 bases between the two germline ends. The CDR3 spans 13 residues. On this clone: Its target is not known.

TCRdb keeps only in-frame clones here, not all; method: immunoSEQ multiplex PCR. The table shows fewer than 850,000 clones, with 90% occurring only once. The receptor was derived from a man between 18 and 29 years old in good health. Some clones in this sample may be carry-over from other donors' samples. The material sequenced was memory CD8+ T cells from PBMCs. Subset denoted: CD45RO+ cells pooled with CCR7-negative TemRA cells. This chain joins TRBV27 and TRBJ2-7, with no clear D. The CDR3 sequence: CASSVRSTYEQYF. CDR3 nucleotides: TGTGCCAGCAGCGTTAGGTCAACCTACGAGCAGTACTTC.